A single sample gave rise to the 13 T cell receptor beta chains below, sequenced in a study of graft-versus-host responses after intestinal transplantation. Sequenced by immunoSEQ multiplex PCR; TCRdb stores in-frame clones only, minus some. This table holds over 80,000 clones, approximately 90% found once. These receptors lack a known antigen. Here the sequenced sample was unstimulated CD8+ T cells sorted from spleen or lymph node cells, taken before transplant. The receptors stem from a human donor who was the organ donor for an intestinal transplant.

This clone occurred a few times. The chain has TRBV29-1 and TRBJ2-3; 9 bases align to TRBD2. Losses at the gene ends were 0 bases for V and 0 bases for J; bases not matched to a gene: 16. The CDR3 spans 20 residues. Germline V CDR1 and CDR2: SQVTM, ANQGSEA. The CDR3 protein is CSVEDRVAGAFIASTDTQYF. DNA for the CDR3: TGCAGCGTTGAAGATCGGGTAGCGGGGGCTTTTATTGCTAGCACAGATACGCAGTATTTT.

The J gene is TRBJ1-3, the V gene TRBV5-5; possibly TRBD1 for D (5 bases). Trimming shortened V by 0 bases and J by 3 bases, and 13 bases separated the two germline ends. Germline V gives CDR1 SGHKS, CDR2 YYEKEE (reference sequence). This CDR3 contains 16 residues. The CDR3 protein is CASSLDVRTFGNTIYF. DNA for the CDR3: TGTGCCAGCAGCTTGGATGTTAGGACATTTGGAAACACCATATATTTT.

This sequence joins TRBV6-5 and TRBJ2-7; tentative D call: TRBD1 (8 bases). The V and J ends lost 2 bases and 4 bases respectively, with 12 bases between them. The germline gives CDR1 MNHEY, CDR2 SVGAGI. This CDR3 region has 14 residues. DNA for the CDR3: TGTGCCAGCAGTTACACAGGGGGGGATTACGAGCAGTACTTC. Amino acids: CASSYTGGDYEQYF.

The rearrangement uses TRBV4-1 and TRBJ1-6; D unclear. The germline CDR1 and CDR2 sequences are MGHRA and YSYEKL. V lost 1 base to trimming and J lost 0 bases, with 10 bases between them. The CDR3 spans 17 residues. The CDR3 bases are TGCGCCAGCAGCCAAGTCCAGGCGAGCTCCTATAATTCACCCCTCCACTTT. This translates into CASSQVQASSYNSPLHF.

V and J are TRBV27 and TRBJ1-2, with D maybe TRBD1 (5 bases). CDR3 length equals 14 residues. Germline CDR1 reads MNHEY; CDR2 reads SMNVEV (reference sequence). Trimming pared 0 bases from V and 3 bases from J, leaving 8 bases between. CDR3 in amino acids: CASSLSRGYYGYTF. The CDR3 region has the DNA TGTGCCAGCAGTTTATCCCGGGGGTACTATGGCTACACCTTC.

CDR3 region: CASSYTGQGDVVGYTF. The CDR3 nucleotides are TGTGCCAGCAGTTACACGGGACAGGGGGACGTTGTTGGCTACACCTTC. The chain joins TRBV6-5 to TRBJ1-2, with TRBD1 identical over 11 bases. The V segment lost 2 bases and the J segment 7 bases; nucleotides outside the gene matches: 9. This CDR3 contains 16 residues. Germline assignment: CDR1 MNHEY and CDR2 SVGAGI.

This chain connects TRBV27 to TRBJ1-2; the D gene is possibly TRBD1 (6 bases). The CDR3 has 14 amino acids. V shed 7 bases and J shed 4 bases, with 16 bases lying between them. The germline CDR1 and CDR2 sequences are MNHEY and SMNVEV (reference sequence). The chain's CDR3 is CASTSTGGPYGYTF. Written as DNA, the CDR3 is TGTGCCAGCACCTCAACCGGGGGGCCCTATGGCTACACCTTC.

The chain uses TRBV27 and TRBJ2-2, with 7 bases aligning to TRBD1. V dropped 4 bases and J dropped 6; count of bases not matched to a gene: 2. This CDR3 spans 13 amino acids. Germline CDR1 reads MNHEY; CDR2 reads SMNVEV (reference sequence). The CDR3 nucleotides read TGTGCCAGCAGTTATCAGGGGGCCGGGGAGCTGTTTTTT. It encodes CASSYQGAGELFF.

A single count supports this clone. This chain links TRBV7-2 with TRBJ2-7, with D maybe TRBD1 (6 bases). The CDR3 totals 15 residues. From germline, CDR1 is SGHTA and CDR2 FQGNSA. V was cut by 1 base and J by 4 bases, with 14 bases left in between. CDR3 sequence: CASSLVGGMRYEQYF. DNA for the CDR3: TGTGCCAGCAGCTTAGTAGGGGGTATGAGGTACGAGCAGTACTTC.

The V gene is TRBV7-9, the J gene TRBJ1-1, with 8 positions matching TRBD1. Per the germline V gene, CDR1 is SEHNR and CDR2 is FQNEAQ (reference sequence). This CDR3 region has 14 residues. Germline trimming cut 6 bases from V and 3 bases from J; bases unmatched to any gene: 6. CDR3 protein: CASRLGQGYTEAFF. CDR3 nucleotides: TGTGCCAGCAGACTTGGACAGGGTTACACTGAAGCTTTCTTT.

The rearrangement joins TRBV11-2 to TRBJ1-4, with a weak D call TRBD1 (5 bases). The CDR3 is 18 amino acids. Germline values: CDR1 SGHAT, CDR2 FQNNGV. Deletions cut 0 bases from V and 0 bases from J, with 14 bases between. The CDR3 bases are TGTGCCAGCAGCTTAGATCTCGCAGGGCCCTCAACTAATGAAAAACTGTTTTTT. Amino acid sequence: CASSLDLAGPSTNEKLFF.

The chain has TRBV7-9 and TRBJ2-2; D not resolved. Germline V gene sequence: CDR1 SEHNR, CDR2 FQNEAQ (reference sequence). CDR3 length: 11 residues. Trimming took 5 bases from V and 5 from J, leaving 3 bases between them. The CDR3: CASSHTGELFF. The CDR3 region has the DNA TGTGCCAGCAGCCATACCGGGGAGCTGTTTTTT.

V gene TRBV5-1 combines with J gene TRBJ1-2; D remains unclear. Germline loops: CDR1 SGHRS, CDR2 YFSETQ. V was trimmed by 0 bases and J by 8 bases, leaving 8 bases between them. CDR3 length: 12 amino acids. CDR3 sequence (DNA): TGCGCCAGCAGCTTGGAAATGAGGGGCTACACCTTC. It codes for CASSLEMRGYTF.